This TCR beta chain comes out of a study of blood T cell repertoires in COVID-19. The overall study: PBMCs, B-cell-depleted T cells, or T cells were the source of the cDNA or gDNA that made up the material.

Authors' processing steps: Quantification of nucleated cells was approximated via reference gene primer amplification. Clones were sequenced by immunoSEQ multiplex PCR, and TCRdb holds only the in-frame ones, with some missing. V, J and clone size were drawn from that table, and D and trimming were deduced from the DNA. The sample contains 250,000 or so clones, approximately 89% of which appear only once. The cohort comprised adults aged about 18 to 89 years residing in approximately 25 US areas. Exposed enrollees encountered a COVID-19 case at some point within 2 weeks before study entry. Looked up from germline, CDR1 is MNHEY and CDR2 is SMNVEV (reference sequence). The CDR3 is 15 amino acids. Unmatched junction bases numbered 2, after V lost 5 bases and J lost 0 bases.

The gene calls are TRBV27 and TRBJ2-1; TRBD1 matches 9 bases. The sample comprised PBMCs or T cells enriched from blood (not recorded which). The sequence came from a man aged 40-55 years who had been exposed to COVID-19. CDR3 coding DNA: TGTGCCAGCAGTCCGACAGGGGGCTCCTACAATGAGCAGTTCTTC. Translated, it gives CASSPTGGSYNEQFF.